The present TCR beta chain was sequenced within a study of identical twins. General observations from the study: Beta clonotypes that were abundant in cord blood contained fewer insertions, a pattern absent from memory repertoires. A cross-sectional statistical analysis, not follow-up of the same donors, supported the conclusions.

A few counts support this clonotype. Its target is not known. Germline is not matched at one junction end, which may reflect a read error. From germline, CDR1 is ENHRY and CDR2 SYGVKD. The CDR3 extends over 15 amino acids. In every case, the donor was a healthy Caucasian. After template switching added a universal primer site, the resulting cDNA carried unique molecular identifiers. TCRdb itself ran the 5' RACE reads through MiXCR, one entry per CDR3 protein. The sample yields some 500,000 distinct CDR3 sequences, approximately 10% seen once. These data were also reused for a study on yellow fever vaccine responses in identical twins.

The source of this sequence is a woman between 18 and 30 years old in good health. Sequenced: PBMCs. The chain is built from TRBV10-3 and TRBJ2-3; the match to TRBD1 covers 10 bases. The CDR3 sequence is CAIGTGAGGPDTEYF. CDR3 nucleotides: TGTGCCATCGGGACAGGGGCGGGGGGACCAGATACGGAGTATTTT.